A selection of T cell receptor beta chains follows, all from one sample in a study of TIL therapy for anti-PD-1-resistant metastatic lung cancer. Assay used: immunoSEQ multiplex PCR; TCRdb lists only in-frame clones, some missing. The sample includes about 50,000 clones, around 79% of them seen just once. The source was blood, collected at baseline. The receptors were gathered from a woman aged 30 to 85 with non-small cell lung cancer. Each CDR3 is given with its conserved first and last residue. D genes are given only for firm matches. Rows may omit the clone size; those that give it use once, few, many or a size class.

>TRBV28|NA|TRBJ2-2|NA
CASSLPGHLTGELFF
TGTGCCAGCAGTCTCCCGGGACACCTCACCGGGGAGCTGTTTTTT
>TRBV19|NA|TRBJ2-3|TRBD2
CASREGGIRDTQYF
TGTGCCAGCAGGGAGGGCGGGATCAGGGATACGCAGTATTTT
>TRBV7-2|NA|TRBJ1-6|TRBD1
CASSLRDRGSPLHF
TGTGCCAGCAGCCTCCGGGACAGGGGCTCACCCCTCCACTTT
>TRBV19|NA|TRBJ1-4|TRBD1
CASSGGAGGIDEKLFF
TGTGCCAGTAGTGGCGGGGCAGGGGGCATTGATGAAAAACTGTTTTTT
>TRBV25-1|NA|TRBJ1-1|NA
CASSDTRNTEAFF
TGTGCCAGCAGTGACACAAGGAACACTGAAGCTTTCTTT
>TRBV29-1|NA|TRBJ1-1|TRBD1
CSVGRTGPGTEAFF
TGCAGCGTCGGCCGGACAGGGCCGGGCACTGAAGCTTTCTTT
>TRBV5-6|once|TRBJ2-1|NA
CASSFLDRRYNEQFF
TGTGCCAGCAGCTTTCTGGACCGACGCTACAATGAGCAGTTCTTC
>TRBV19|NA|TRBJ1-5|NA
CASHQEFQPQHF
TGTGCCAGTCATCAGGAGTTCCAGCCCCAGCATTTT
>TRBV5-4|NA|TRBJ1-1|TRBD1
CASRTGTGTPGTEAFF
TGTGCCAGCAGAACCGGGACAGGGACCCCGGGAACTGAAGCTTTCTTT
>TRBV19|NA|TRBJ1-2|NA
CASSIFSGQVAGFYGYTF
TGTGCCAGTAGTATCTTTTCGGGGCAAGTGGCCGGATTCTATGGCTACACCTTC
>TRBV4-3|NA|TRBJ1-2|TRBD1
CASSQGTGATYGYTF
TGCGCCAGCAGCCAAGGGACAGGGGCGACCTATGGCTACACCTTC
>TRBV6-1|NA|TRBJ2-1|NA
CASSDTGSPPYNEQFF
TGTGCCAGCAGTGATACAGGCTCTCCCCCCTACAATGAGCAGTTCTTC
>TRBV19|NA|TRBJ2-7|TRBD1
CASSYTGESSYEQYF
TGTGCCAGTAGTTATACAGGGGAAAGCTCCTACGAGCAGTACTTC
>TRBV7-9|NA|TRBJ1-1|NA
CASRRMNTEAFF
TGTGCCAGCCGACGAATGAACACTGAAGCTTTCTTT
>TRBV28|few|TRBJ1-5|NA
CASSPPPRVRSSQPQHF
TGTGCCAGCAGTCCGCCCCCCAGGGTCCGCAGTAGTCAGCCCCAGCATTTT
>TRBV14|few|TRBJ1-4|NA
CASSQDLELGAPNEKLFF
TGTGCCAGCAGCCAAGATCTTGAGTTGGGGGCTCCTAATGAAAAACTGTTTTTT
>TRBV6-5|once|TRBJ2-1|TRBD2
CASSKTSGVLNEQFF
TGTGCCAGCAGTAAGACTAGCGGGGTACTCAATGAGCAGTTCTTC
>TRBV18|once|TRBJ1-1|NA
CASSPPASKNTEAFF
TGTGCCAGCTCACCACCGGCCAGCAAGAACACTGAAGCTTTCTTT
>TRBV20-1|few|TRBJ1-2|TRBD1
CSAITGVGYTF
TGCAGTGCTATTACAGGGGTCGGCTACACCTTC
>TRBV5-1|NA|TRBJ2-1|NA
CASSLDLTRGNEQFF
TGCGCCAGCAGCTTGGACCTGACAAGGGGCAATGAGCAGTTCTTC
>TRBV6-5|once|TRBJ2-3|TRBD2
CASLPLGGSTDTQYF
TGTGCCAGCCTCCCCCTGGGGGGGAGCACAGATACGCAGTATTTT
>TRBV4-1|few|TRBJ1-2|TRBD1
CASSQDQTGYGGYTF
TGCGCCAGCAGCCAAGATCAGACAGGGTATGGAGGCTACACCTTC
>TRBV19|NA|TRBJ2-2|NA
CASQIMGRLDNTGELFF
TGTGCCAGTCAAATTATGGGTAGACTTGATAATACCGGGGAGCTGTTTTTT
>TRBV6-5|NA|TRBJ1-5|NA
CASSFMGQPQHF
TGTGCCAGCAGCTTTATGGGTCAGCCCCAGCATTTT
>TRBV4-3|NA|TRBJ1-1|TRBD1
CASSQEPPGQGLMGAEAFF
TGCGCCAGCAGCCAAGAACCACCGGGACAGGGCCTTATGGGCGCTGAAGCTTTCTTT
>TRBV7-9|NA|TRBJ1-2|TRBD1
CASSSSTGTGLYGYTF
TGTGCCAGCAGCTCGAGCACCGGGACAGGGCTCTATGGCTACACCTTC
>TRBV7-3|NA|TRBJ2-5|TRBD1
CASSLSGQGETQYF
TGTGCCAGCAGCTTATCGGGACAGGGAGAGACCCAGTACTTC
>TRBV27|NA|TRBJ1-1|NA
CASSLEGTNTEAFF
TGTGCCAGCAGTTTAGAAGGGACGAACACTGAAGCTTTCTTT
>TRBV5-1|NA|TRBJ2-3|TRBD2
CASSSLPGLSTDTQYF
TGCGCCAGCAGCTCCCTTCCGGGACTAAGCACAGATACGCAGTATTTT
>TRBV7-2|once|TRBJ2-3|TRBD2
CASNSLAGGSSTDTQYF
TGTGCCAGCAATTCCCTAGCGGGAGGGTCTAGCACAGATACGCAGTATTTT
>TRBV6-6|NA|TRBJ2-5|NA
CASSYSSGFQETQYF
TGTGCCAGCAGTTACTCGTCCGGATTCCAAGAGACCCAGTACTTC
>TRBV25-1|NA|TRBJ2-7|NA
CASSVNTGSEQYF
TGTGCCAGCAGTGTCAACACAGGGTCAGAGCAGTACTTC
>TRBV27|NA|TRBJ2-3|NA
CASPDTQYF
TGTGCCAGCCCAGATACGCAGTATTTT
>TRBV7-7|NA|TRBJ2-2|TRBD2
CASSPIAGTSGSPNTGELFF
TGTGCCAGCAGCCCAATTGCTGGGACTAGCGGATCCCCGAACACCGGGGAGCTGTTTTTT
>TRBV5-8|NA|TRBJ2-1|TRBD2
CASSLVVSGTYNEQFF
TGTGCCAGCAGCTTGGTAGTTAGCGGGACCTACAATGAGCAGTTCTTC
>TRBV11-2|NA|TRBJ2-5|NA
CASRNPGRGYQETQYF
TGTGCCAGCAGAAATCCGGGACGGGGGTACCAAGAGACCCAGTACTTC
>TRBV19|NA|TRBJ1-2|TRBD1
CASSIPEDRAYGYTF
TGTGCCAGTAGTATACCTGAGGACAGGGCCTATGGCTACACCTTC
>TRBV28|many|TRBJ2-3|NA
CASSLQPGTDTQYF
TGTGCCAGCAGTTTACAGCCAGGGACAGATACGCAGTATTTT
>TRBV5-1|NA|TRBJ2-1|NA
CASSLGMNNEQFF
TGCGCCAGCAGTCTCGGGATGAACAATGAGCAGTTCTTC
>TRBV28|once|TRBJ2-5|NA
CASSFRSRRGQQETQYF
TGTGCCAGCAGTTTTCGGTCCCGCAGGGGTCAGCAAGAGACCCAGTACTTC
>TRBV6-1|NA|TRBJ1-1|TRBD1
CASSEVRTGTEAFF
TGTGCCAGCAGTGAAGTAAGGACAGGGACTGAAGCTTTCTTT
>TRBV6-5|NA|TRBJ2-7|TRBD1
CASSPTQGAYEQYF
TGTGCCAGCAGCCCAACCCAGGGGGCGTACGAGCAGTACTTC
>TRBV7-9|NA|TRBJ1-1|NA
CASSTRTENTEAFF
TGTGCCAGCAGCACGAGGACAGAGAACACTGAAGCTTTCTTT
>TRBV19|once|TRBJ2-5|TRBD2
CASSFHSGSETQYF
TGTGCCAGTAGTTTTCATAGCGGGAGTGAGACCCAGTACTTC
>TRBV16|NA|TRBJ2-7|TRBD1
CASSLLWGTGSTYEQYF
TGTGCCAGCAGTCTACTATGGGGGACAGGGTCAACCTACGAGCAGTACTTC
>TRBV7-8|NA|TRBJ2-7|TRBD1
CASSRQGAYEQYF
TGTGCCAGCAGCCGCCAGGGGGCCTACGAGCAGTACTTC
>TRBV4-1|NA|TRBJ1-2|NA
CASSPPGMGHYGYTF
TGCGCCAGCAGCCCCCCGGGTATGGGTCACTATGGCTACACCTTC
>TRBV5-1|NA|TRBJ2-1|TRBD2
CASSWTSGSSYNEQFF
TGCGCCAGCAGCTGGACTAGCGGGAGCTCCTACAATGAGCAGTTCTTC
>TRBV6-6|NA|TRBJ1-2|TRBD1
CASRTGDYGYTF
TGTGCCAGCAGGACAGGGGACTATGGCTACACCTTC